This T cell receptor (beta chain) was found in a study of T cell responses to AZD1222 COVID-19 vaccine. Clones were read by immunoSEQ multiplex PCR, and TCRdb kept only the in-frame ones, dropping some. The sample has 150,000 to 250,000 clones, roughly nine tenths seen once. The germline gives CDR1 MDHEN, CDR2 SYDVKM. The CDR3 is made up of 16 amino acids. V was pared by 4 bases and J by 1 base, with 4 bases of the junction left unmatched. As concerns this clone: Its matching antigen is unknown.

Notes on the study in general: The donor group comprised mostly white British people and more females; the analysis possibly underestimated clonal diversity.

The chain combines TRBV28 with TRBJ2-1, with 10 bases fitting TRBD1. The sequenced sample was peripheral blood, obtained 28 days after the second AZD1222 dose. The sequence was obtained from an adult who received the AZD1222 COVID-19 vaccine. CDR3 DNA sequence: TGTGCCAGCAGTTCATGGGGACAGGGGTCCTACAATGAGCAGTTCTTC. As protein: CASSSWGQGSYNEQFF. Full variable domain (remainder filled in from reference TRBV28 and TRBJ2-1): DVKVTQSSRYLVKRTGEKVFLECVQDMDHENMFWYRQDPGLGLRLIYFSYDVKMKEKGDIPEGYSVSREKKERFSLILESASTNQTSMYLCASSSWGQGSYNEQFFGPGTRLTVL.